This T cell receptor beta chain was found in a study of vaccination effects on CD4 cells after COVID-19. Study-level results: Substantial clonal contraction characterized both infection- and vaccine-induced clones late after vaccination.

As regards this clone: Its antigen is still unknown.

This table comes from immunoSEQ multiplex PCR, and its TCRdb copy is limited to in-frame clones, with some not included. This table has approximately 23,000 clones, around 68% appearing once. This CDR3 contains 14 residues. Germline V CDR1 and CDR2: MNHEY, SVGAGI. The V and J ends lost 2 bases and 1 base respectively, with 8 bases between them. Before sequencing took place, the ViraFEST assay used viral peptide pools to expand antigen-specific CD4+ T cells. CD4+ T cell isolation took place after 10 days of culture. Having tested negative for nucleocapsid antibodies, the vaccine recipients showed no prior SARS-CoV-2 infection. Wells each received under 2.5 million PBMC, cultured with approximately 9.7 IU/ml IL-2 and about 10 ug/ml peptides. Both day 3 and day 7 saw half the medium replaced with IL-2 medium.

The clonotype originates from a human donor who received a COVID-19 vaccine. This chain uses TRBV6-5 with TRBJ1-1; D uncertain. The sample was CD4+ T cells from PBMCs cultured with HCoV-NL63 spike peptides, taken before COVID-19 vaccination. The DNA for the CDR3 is TGTGCCAGCAGTTACGACGTACAGAACACTGAAGCTTTCTTT. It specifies CASSYDVQNTEAFF.